This T cell receptor beta chain stems from a study of cytomegalovirus exposure and HLA in healthy donors (dated by TCRdb to the late 2010s). Turning to the overall study: In an earlier analysis of 587 of the donors, 276 Gb of sequence data and some 100 million unique TCR beta sequences from 150 million to 200 million T cells were reported. An early release covering roughly 600 HLA-typed donors comprised 300 to 350 gigabases of sequencing data and around 86 million unique TCR sequences. The genetic ancestry cluster associated with self-reported Caucasian donors included approximately 85% of the 398 genotyped donors. The study aimed to test whether cataloging public T cell receptors could reveal signatures of past pathogen exposure. The study used immunosequencing to profile the T cell repertoires of 600 to 850 subjects and linked those repertoires to cytomegalovirus serostatus. Along with the approximately 700-subject first cohort, a separate validation cohort of over a hundred different subjects was used. The study combined high-throughput TCR immunosequencing, statistical association of individual TCRs with disease status, and machine learning to predict cytomegalovirus infection status. To study patterns of TCR occurrence, a later analysis re-analyzed previously published TCR beta repertoires from 700 or so donors and added high-resolution HLA genotyping. The later analysis used no new phenotypic data to find candidate immune exposures, relying instead on TCR beta sequences and their occurrence across donors. An earlier analysis of approximately 500 of the donors applied high-throughput TCR beta sequencing to assess whether each TCR beta V gene segment acted as functional or pseudogenic. Donor age, sex, ethnicity and CMV serostatus were compiled alongside the repertoire data. A later genetic analysis used genome-wide SNP genotypes for about three fifths of the roughly 700 donors, treating that subset as a discovery cohort. All discovery cohort repertoires had been generated using a single sequencing platform. Both class I and class II loci were covered by HLA typing, at four-digit resolution. Typing coverage differed by locus: A, B, C, DRB1 and DQB1 were typed in roughly 629-630 donors, DQA1 in approximately 520, DPA1 in over 600, and DPB1 in 400 to 490. Because of strong linkage in the cohort, a handful of DR-DQ haplotypes were treated as single units for association and clustering. On average, around 200,000 unique TCR beta nucleotide sequences were sequenced per donor among roughly 430 genotyped donors of the cohort, with approximately 18% of those sequences being non-productive.

The paper's findings and limits, for the study overall: When HLA alleles, especially DR and DQ, strongly co-occurred, attributing TCR associations to individual alleles was difficult. The authors suggested that the approach could potentially be extended to other disease states and immunological phenotypes. In vitro tests confirmed that a few of the cytomegalovirus-associated TCR beta chains recognize cytomegalovirus antigens. In a later analysis, HLA-associated TCR beta chains were found to be more clonally expanded and to have lower generation probabilities than equally common non-associated chains. For the cohort, immune exposure information was limited to CMV serostatus. Across donors, most TCR sequences were observed very rarely, whereas some public TCRs were present in many individuals. Because HLA typing was unavailable for some donors at each locus, only the typed subset was used in association tests. A later analysis found that TCR association rates varied across HLA loci, with DRB1 alleles showing the most associated TCRs and HLA-C alleles the fewest. According to a later genetic analysis, donors in an Asian-associated ancestry cluster had fewer N-insertions in productive TCRs than the approximately 650-donor mean. Because counts were too low, around 18 rarely observed V segments, including chromosome 9 orphons, were left out of the earlier analysis of 587 of the donors. Several of the top co-occurrence clusters appeared to be linked to parvovirus B19, influenza, CMV and Epstein-Barr virus, according to a later analysis. The 87-base-pair reads could not distinguish some IMGT-functional V segments, including TRBV6-2 and TRBV6-3, so those segments were excluded. The classifier was reported to diagnose cytomegalovirus status with high specificity and sensitivity in both the original and validation cohorts. Sequencing depth was assumed to be roughly uniform across donors in the presence/absence analyses, though that assumption may not hold. A total of roughly 160 TCR beta chains were listed by the study as associated with cytomegalovirus. Most CMV-associated TCR beta chains appeared to be HLA-restricted in a later analysis, and the HLA associations seemed to be driven largely by CMV exposure. Specific HLA alleles were associated with over 15,000 TCR beta sequences at a false discovery rate of 0.05 in a later analysis. This cohort had only TCR beta chains sequenced, and the lack of alpha or paired-chain data limited which features could be detected. A further reported finding was that TCR beta sequences accurately predicted the HLA-A and HLA-B alleles for most subjects in the first cohort. In a later genetic analysis, a missense DCLRE1C variant was associated with V-gene and J-gene trimming of TCR beta chains, and the association was replicated in an independent cohort. An earlier analysis of approximately 530 of the donors showed that most TCR beta V segments appeared in productive rearrangements either about 87% or about 30% of the time, which broadly matched IMGT annotations. Linkage disequilibrium might explain the correlated functional status among segregating V segments, but an unknown experimental factor could not be ruled out. A group of highly shared sequence variants was considered likely to be a technical artifact of the sequencing pipeline.

The cohort was made up of roughly 670 healthy bone marrow donors. At the time of sampling, every cohort member was nominally healthy, though immune exposures that went unrecorded were likely present. CMV serostatus was positive for about 290 and negative for about 55% of the 666 cohort members, and was not recorded for this donor. Every donor gave a peripheral blood sample, and the peripheral blood mononuclear cells from that sample were used for TCR beta sequencing. Genomic DNA extraction from the blood cell samples was performed with the Qiagen DNeasy Blood Extraction Kit. Comments on this clone: It lacks a known antigen. No base-level quality is on record; no much larger clone is a single base apart.

Libraries came from the immunoSEQ multiplex PCR assay. For the multiplex PCR, a mixture combining 60 forward primers for TCR Vbeta segments and 13 reverse primers for TCR Jbeta segments was used. Amplification of the CDR3 region of rearranged TCR beta genes was performed with a multiplex PCR assay on genomic DNA. Amplified TCR beta libraries were sequenced as 87-base-pair reads on the Illumina HiSeq System. Per the authors' processing: A later analysis counted about 80 million unique TCR beta chains across the 650 to 800 repertoires, and approximately 11 million of these chains were shared by at least two donors. To remove PCR and sequencing errors, raw reads were error-corrected and collapsed into unique sequences using a nearest-neighbor algorithm that merged closely related sequences. V, D and J gene segments were assigned by aligning CDR3 sequences to IMGT reference sequences. Each retained sequence needed at least a six-nucleotide match to both a V gene segment and a J gene segment. A rearrangement was called productive if the CDR3 had no stop codons and remained in frame with V and J, and every other rearrangement was called non-productive. CDR3 was defined by IMGT convention, running from the second conserved V-encoded cysteine to the conserved J-encoded phenylalanine. In an earlier analysis of around 540 of the donors, sequences lacking an unambiguous match to a single V gene segment were excluded. In an earlier analysis of several hundred of the donors, a V segment was called functional when productive rearrangements were above 56.7%, and segregating when the standard deviation between donors exceeded 5%. A statistical classification framework was built for diagnosing cytomegalovirus status from the catalog of TCR beta chain sequences. In a later analysis, V and J genes were assigned by comparing TCR nucleotide sequences against IMGT/GENE-DB human TR gene sequences. Using the TCRdist pipeline, a later analysis assigned CDR3 sequences along with most-parsimonious VDJ recombination scenarios. In a later analysis, every TCR beta chain was defined by the combination of its CDR3 amino acid sequence and its V-gene family, and reads without a unique V-gene family were dropped. To address suspected cross-contamination and a sequencing artifact, a later analysis removed some 620 highly shared, low-generation-probability nucleotide sequences. In a later analysis, a clonal expansion index was calculated for each public chain from normalized within-repertoire ranks of inferred template counts. Generation probabilities in a later analysis came from a VDJ recombination model fitted to out-of-frame rearrangements, and those results were checked against IGoR. In a later analysis, TCR-TCR, TCR-HLA and TCR-CMV co-occurrence was scored with hypergeometric tests, and a repertoire-size bias correction was applied to TCR pairs. False discovery rates were estimated in a later analysis by permuting HLA or CMV assignments 20 times. A later analysis grouped co-occurring TCRs with DBSCAN, adding TCRdist sequence similarity when clustering within HLA-allele-positive subsets. Repertoires with fewer than 30,000 or more than 120,000 public chains were left out of co-occurrence clustering, as were five repertoires with anomalous nucleotide sharing. The table was pulled from immuneACCESS by TCRdb, which kept in-frame rearrangements only. Such tables lose some clones; where checked, under half of the loss comes from unresolved V genes, and the rest has no known cause. V, J and clone size are taken as reported in that table, and D and trimming were inferred from the DNA itself. The sample table records some 130,000 clones; around 72% of these occur just once. In total, the top ten clones hold about 3% of the sample.

Via the germline V gene, CDR1 is SGDLS and CDR2 YYNGEE. The CDR3 starts with the cysteine, ends with the phenylalanine, and has 18 residues. This entry keeps only the CDR3 DNA: 54 bases, framed from base 1. Trimming removed 3 bases from V and 1 base from J, leaving 19 bases between the germline ends. Sequenced sample: PBMCs. The sequence was collected from a human donor in good health. The chain uses TRBV9 and TRBJ2-2; TRBD2 could be the D gene, as 6 bases match. The DNA sequence follows: TGTGCCAGCAGCGCCCGTTGGAGGGACCCTAAGAACACCGGGGAGCTGTTTTTT. It codes for CASSARWRDPKNTGELFF.